This T cell receptor (beta chain) appears in the sequencing data of a study of Ad26.COV2.S vaccination and SARS-CoV-2 variants. Study outcomes and limitations: Breadth and depth estimates from TCRs may understate total T cell responses. Vaccine recipients showed a spike-specific TCR breadth that was higher than in placebo recipients.

As for this clone: Antigen specificity is unknown.

The treatment denotes: 19 received Ad26.COV2.S at low or high dose, single or two shots; about five received placebo; per-sample allocation not given. Collection of samples fell on day 63 after the first vaccine or placebo injection. Whoever gave the sample was an adult aged 18-55 years in Boston. Wuhan-strain SARS-CoV-2 spike was expressed by the Ad26 vector that made up the vaccine. The CDR3 runs 15 residues. Trimming cost V 2 bases and J 5 bases; bases outside gene matches: 7. The V gene's germline CDR1 is SGHAT and CDR2 FQDESV (reference sequence). Repertoires were generated with immunoSEQ multiplex PCR, while TCRdb's copy carries only in-frame clones and drops some. The sample consists of some 290,000 clones, over 80% of them appearing once.

Sequences were derived from peripheral blood, sampled in a trial of Ad26.COV2.S vaccine versus placebo. The TCR was taken from a person aged 18-60 years who received the Ad26.COV2.S COVID-19 vaccine or a placebo. This chain joins TRBV11-1 and TRBJ2-7; 9 nucleotides align to TRBD1. CDR3 in DNA: TGTGCCAGCAGCTTAAGTCGCGGGACAGGGAACGAGCAGTACTTC. It specifies CASSLSRGTGNEQYF.